The clone carrying this T cell receptor (beta chain) was recorded many times. Its antigen is still unknown. This specimen comes from a study of spatial heterogeneity in lung cancer. V lost 5 bases and J lost 5; bases outside the gene matches: 17. The V gene's germline CDR1 is MDHEN and CDR2 SYDVKM. The CDR3 runs 17 residues. Study outcomes and limitations: Ubiquitous expanded tumor TCRs were observed in blood more at resection than follow-up.

In the library, each TCR cDNA molecule bore its own unique molecular identifier. TCRdb reprocessed the 5' RACE reads with MiXCR, giving one entry per CDR3 protein. The table includes 35,000 to 55,000 distinct CDR3 sequences, around 15% detected once. Time point meaning: sample taken at primary tumor resection. Sequencing of whole RNA from tumor, nontumor lung or frozen PBMC involved no sorting. This chain joins TRBV28 and TRBJ2-5, with 7 bases matching TRBD2. The input for sequencing was PBMCs, taken at surgery. This receptor was taken from a male donor with early-stage non-small cell lung cancer. The CDR3 here is CASSQPGGGASRETQYF. The CDR3 bases are TGTGCCAGCAGTCAACCCGGGGGAGGGGCCTCCCGGGAGACCCAGTACTTC.